The rows below give T cell receptor beta chains drawn from one sample of a study of Ad26.COV2.S vaccination and SARS-CoV-2 variants. Only in-frame clones appear in the TCRdb table, and some are missing; sequencing was by immunoSEQ multiplex PCR. The table includes 440,000 or so clones, roughly nine tenths detected once. This sample comprised peripheral blood, obtained in a trial of Ad26.COV2.S vaccine versus placebo. These receptors came from a person between 18 and 65 years old who received the Ad26.COV2.S COVID-19 vaccine or a placebo. CDR3s include the opening cysteine and the closing phenylalanine or tryptophan. D genes are given only for firm matches. The size entry is marked missing in some rows and otherwise reads once, few, many or a size class.

CDR3 DNA	CDR3 protein	clone size	D gene	V gene	J gene
TGTGCCAGCAGTCAGCCGGGACAGGGGACCTACGAGCAGTACTTC	CASSQPGQGTYEQYF	NA	TRBD1	TRBV2	TRBJ2-7
TGTGCCAGCAGCTTAGCCGCTCTGGGACTAGCGGGAGGGCCCGGGGAGCTGTTTTTT	CASSLAALGLAGGPGELFF	NA	TRBD2	TRBV7-2	TRBJ2-2
TGTGCCAGCAGCTTAGGGGTTATCAATGAGCAGTTCTTC	CASSLGVINEQFF	NA	NA	TRBV7-2	TRBJ2-1
TGTGCCAGCAGCTTACCCAGCGGGAGCCCCTACGAGCAGTACTTC	CASSLPSGSPYEQYF	NA	TRBD2	TRBV7-8	TRBJ2-7
TGTGCCAGCAGCGTAGGTGAGAAGCGGGGGTTACAAGAGACCCAGTACTTC	CASSVGEKRGLQETQYF	NA	TRBD2	TRBV9	TRBJ2-5
TGTGCCAGCATAGGACACCCCTCCTACGAGCAGTACTTC	CASIGHPSYEQYF	NA	NA	TRBV7-8	TRBJ2-7
TGTGCCAGCAGTCCGTGGCAGGGGTCTGGCGAGCAGTACTTC	CASSPWQGSGEQYF	NA	NA	TRBV27	TRBJ2-7
TGTGCCAGTAGTATACTGTCCGGGGGCGGGGAGACCCAGTACTTC	CASSILSGGGETQYF	NA	NA	TRBV19	TRBJ2-5
TGTGCTATAAGCAGGGGACCCTCCTACGAGCAGTACTTC	CAISRGPSYEQYF	NA	NA	TRBV6-5	TRBJ2-7
TGTGCCAGCAGCGTGGGGACTTCCATCACAGATACGCAGTATTTT	CASSVGTSITDTQYF	NA	NA	TRBV9	TRBJ2-3
TGTGCCAGCAGCGAAAATCTCGCCCGGGTGGCCTATGGCTACACCTTC	CASSENLARVAYGYTF	NA	NA	TRBV9	TRBJ1-2
TGTGCCAGCAGCAAGTTGGGCAATGAGCAGTTCTTC	CASSKLGNEQFF	NA	NA	TRBV6-2/TRBV6-3	TRBJ2-1
TGCAGTGCTAGTAAGCAGGGGAACTATGGCTACACCTTC	CSASKQGNYGYTF	once	NA	TRBV20-1	TRBJ1-2
TGTGCCAGCTCCCTTAGGACAGGGGACTACGAGCAGTACTTC	CASSLRTGDYEQYF	NA	TRBD1	TRBV18	TRBJ2-7
TGTGCCAGCAGAAGTCAAGAGACCCAGTACTTC	CASRSQETQYF	NA	NA	TRBV7-9	TRBJ2-5
TGTGCCAGCAGCCAAGATATAGGAGGTATGAACACTGAAGCTTTCTTT	CASSQDIGGMNTEAFF	NA	NA	TRBV14	TRBJ1-1
TGTGCCAGCAGCTCGGGGGGTGCTGAAAAACTGTTTTTT	CASSSGGAEKLFF	NA	NA	TRBV7-2	TRBJ1-4
TGTGCCAGCTCACCACCTAAACTAGCGGGATTGAAGACCCAGTACTTC	CASSPPKLAGLKTQYF	NA	TRBD2	TRBV18	TRBJ2-5
TGTGCCAGTAGTGCCCCGAAAGCGCCCGAGCAGTTCTTC	CASSAPKAPEQFF	NA	NA	TRBV19	TRBJ2-1
TGTGCCAGCAGCTTAATAAGACCTGGGCAGGTACAAGAGACCCAGTACTTC	CASSLIRPGQVQETQYF	NA	NA	TRBV7-3	TRBJ2-5
TGTGCCAGCAGCTTAAGCGCGGGAAGGGAGAATGAGCAGTTCTTC	CASSLSAGRENEQFF	once	NA	TRBV7-2	TRBJ2-1
TGTGCCAGCAGCTTACGAGGGGTTATGGGCAGGGTAGTACGGAGCTCCTACGAGCAGTACTTC	CASSLRGVMGRVVRSSYEQYF	NA	NA	TRBV7-8	TRBJ2-7
TGTGCCAGCAGCCGGGCGATTTCCGATCAGCCCCAGCATTTT	CASSRAISDQPQHF	NA	NA	TRBV7-2	TRBJ1-5